The subject of this entry is one T cell receptor beta chain. This entry is derived from a study of cytomegalovirus exposure and HLA in healthy donors. Study at large: The same platform as the 650 to 700 first-cohort repertoires was used for the roughly 130 validation repertoires, a later analysis reported.

V shed 5 bases, J shed 15 bases, and the junction held 7 bases outside the gene matches. The CDR3 is 13 residues long. Germline V lookup: CDR1 MNHNY, CDR2 SVGAGI (reference sequence). Libraries were prepared by immunoSEQ multiplex PCR; TCRdb keeps only in-frame clonotypes and omits some of them. The repertoire includes under 150,000 clones, 80% to 90% of them detected once, and less than 3% sits in the top ten. This chain connects TRBV6-6 to TRBJ2-4; 13 bases map to TRBD2. This TCR derives from a man between 18 and 35 years old in good health and CMV-seronegative. Sequenced sample: PBMCs. This chain's CDR3 is CASSVSTSGGRYF. The CDR3 nucleotides read TGTGCCAGCAGTGTGTCGACTAGCGGGGGGAGGTACTTC.